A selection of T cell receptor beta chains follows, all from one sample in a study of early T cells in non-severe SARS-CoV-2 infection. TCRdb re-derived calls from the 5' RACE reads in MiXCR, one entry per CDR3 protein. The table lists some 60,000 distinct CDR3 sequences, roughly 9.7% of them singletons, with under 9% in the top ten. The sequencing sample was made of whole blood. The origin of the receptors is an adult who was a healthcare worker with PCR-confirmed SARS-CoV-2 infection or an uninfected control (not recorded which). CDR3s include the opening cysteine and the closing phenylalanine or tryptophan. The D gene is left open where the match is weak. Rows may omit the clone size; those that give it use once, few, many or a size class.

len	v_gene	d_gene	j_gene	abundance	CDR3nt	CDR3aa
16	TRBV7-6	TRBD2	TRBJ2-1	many	TGTGCCAGCAGCACCGCAGCTAGCGGGAGCGGGAATGAGCAGTTCTTC	CASSTAASGSGNEQFF
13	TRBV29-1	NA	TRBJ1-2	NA	TGCAGCGTTGATGACACCTTTAACTATGGCTACACCTTC	CSVDDTFNYGYTF
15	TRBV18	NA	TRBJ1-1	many	TGTGCCAGCTCACCGACAGGTGCGGGGACCACTGAAGCTTTCTTT	CASSPTGAGTTEAFF
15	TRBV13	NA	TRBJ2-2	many	TGTGCCAGCAGCCCGTTGTGGGAAAGCACCGGGGAGCTGTTTTTT	CASSPLWESTGELFF
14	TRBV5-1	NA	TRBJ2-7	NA	TGCGCCAGCAGCCCGACGAACCCAAGATACGAGCAGTACTTC	CASSPTNPRYEQYF
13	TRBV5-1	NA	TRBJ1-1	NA	TGCGCCAGCCGCGGGGGGCCGAACACTGAAGCTTTCTTT	CASRGGPNTEAFF
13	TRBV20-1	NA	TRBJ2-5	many	TGCAGTGCTAGGGACTGGCGGGTTGAGACCCAGTACTTC	CSARDWRVETQYF
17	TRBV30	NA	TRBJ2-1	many	TGTGCCCGGGCCCTGGTGGGTTACTCGAGCTCCTACAATGAGCAGTTCTTC	CARALVGYSSSYNEQFF
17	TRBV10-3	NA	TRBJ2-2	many	TGTGCCATCTGTGAGTCGTGGGGGCCCAGGAACACCGGGGAGCTGTTTTTT	CAICESWGPRNTGELFF
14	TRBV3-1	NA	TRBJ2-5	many	TGTGCCAGCAGCCCCGACCAGGTACAAGAGACCCAGTACTTC	CASSPDQVQETQYF
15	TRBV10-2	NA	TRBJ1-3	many	TGCGCCAGCAGTGAGTACACCAACTCTGGAAACACCATATATTTT	CASSEYTNSGNTIYF
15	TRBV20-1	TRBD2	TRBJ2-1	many	TGCAGTGCTACTAGCGGGAGGGCCGGGGTGAATGAGCAGTTCTTC	CSATSGRAGVNEQFF
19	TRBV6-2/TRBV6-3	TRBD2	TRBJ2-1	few	TGTGCCAGCAGTTACGGTGGGACTAGCGGGAGGCCTTCCTACAATGAGCAGTTCTTC	CASSYGGTSGRPSYNEQFF
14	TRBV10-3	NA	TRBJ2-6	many	TGTGCCATCAGTGAGTCTGGGGGGGCCAACGTCCTGACTTTC	CAISESGGANVLTF
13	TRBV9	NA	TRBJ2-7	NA	TGTGCCAGCAGCGTAGACAGCTCCTACGAGCAGTACTTC	CASSVDSSYEQYF
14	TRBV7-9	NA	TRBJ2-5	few	TGTGCCAGCAGCTTAGACCGCTCCCGGGAGACCCAGTACTTC	CASSLDRSRETQYF
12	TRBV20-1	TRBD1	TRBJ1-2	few	TGCAGTGCCCGAGACAGGGCGATCCGCTACACCTTC	CSARDRAIRYTF
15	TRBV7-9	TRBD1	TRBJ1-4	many	TGTGCCAGCAGCCGTGGACAGGGGGCGTATGAAAAACTGTTTTTT	CASSRGQGAYEKLFF
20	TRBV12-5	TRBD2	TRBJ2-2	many	TGTGCTAGTGGTTTGGTACTAGGGACTAGCCGTACTGCGAACACCGGGGAGCTGTTTTTT	CASGLVLGTSRTANTGELFF
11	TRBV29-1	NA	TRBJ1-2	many	TGCAGCGTCTTGCGAACCAACGGCTACACCTTC	CSVLRTNGYTF
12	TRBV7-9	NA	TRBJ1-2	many	TGTGCCAGCAGCTTACAGGACTATGGCTACACCTTC	CASSLQDYGYTF
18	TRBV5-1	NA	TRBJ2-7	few	TGCGCCAGCAGTTTCCTCCCGGAAAGAGCCTCGAGCTCCTACGAGCAGTACTTC	CASSFLPERASSSYEQYF
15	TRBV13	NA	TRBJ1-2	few	TGTGCCAGCAGCTTAAAGGGGACGGTTAACTATGGCTACACCTTC	CASSLKGTVNYGYTF
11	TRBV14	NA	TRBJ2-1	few	TGTGCCAGTCACCAGGACAATGAGCAGTTCTTC	CASHQDNEQFF
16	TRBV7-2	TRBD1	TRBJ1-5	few	TGTGCCAGCAGCTTATTGGGACAGGGTAGCAATCAGCCCCAGCATTTT	CASSLLGQGSNQPQHF
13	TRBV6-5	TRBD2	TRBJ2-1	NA	TGTGCCACCGGGACTACATTGGCAAATGAGCAGTTCTTC	CATGTTLANEQFF
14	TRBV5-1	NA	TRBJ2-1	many	TGCGCCAGCAGTTGGCTCGGGGATTACAATGAGCAGTTCTTC	CASSWLGDYNEQFF
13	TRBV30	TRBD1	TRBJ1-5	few	TGTGCCTGGAAGGACAGGGGCCGCCAGCCCCAGCATTTT	CAWKDRGRQPQHF
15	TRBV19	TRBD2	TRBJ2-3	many	TGTGCCAGTAGTACGCGAACTAGCGGGAGGGCAACGCAGTATTTT	CASSTRTSGRATQYF
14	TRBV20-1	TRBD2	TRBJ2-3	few	TGCAGTGCTAGATCGAGCGGGAGAGGCGATACGCAGTATTTT	CSARSSGRGDTQYF
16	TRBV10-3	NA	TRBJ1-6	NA	TGTGCCATCAGTGAGATTGTTGGACAACCAAGATCACCCCTCCACTTT	CAISEIVGQPRSPLHF
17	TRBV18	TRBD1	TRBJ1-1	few	TGTGCCAGCTCACCACCAGGGGGGACAGGGGCCCTGACTGAAGCTTTCTTT	CASSPPGGTGALTEAFF
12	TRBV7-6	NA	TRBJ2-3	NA	TGTGCCAGCAGCAATAGAGCAGATACGCAGTATTTT	CASSNRADTQYF
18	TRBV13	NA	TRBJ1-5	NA	TGTGCCAGCAGCCCACCTTTTGGCGGACACAATAGCAATCAGCCCCAGCATTTT	CASSPPFGGHNSNQPQHF
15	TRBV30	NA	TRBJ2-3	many	TGTGCCTGGAACGTACCCGCGACTAGCACAGATACGCAGTATTTT	CAWNVPATSTDTQYF
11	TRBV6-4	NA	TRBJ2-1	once	TGTGCGACCCGTCGAGGTAATGAGCAGTTCTTC	CATRRGNEQFF
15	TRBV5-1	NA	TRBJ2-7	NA	TGCGCCAGCAGCAGTACACCGGGACAATCCAGCGGGCAGTACTTC	CASSSTPGQSSGQYF
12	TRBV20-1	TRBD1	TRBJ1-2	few	TGCAGTGCTGGGGACAGGGCCGCCGGCTACACCTTC	CSAGDRAAGYTF
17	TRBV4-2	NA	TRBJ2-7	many	TGTGCCAGCAGCCAAGATTTACACGGGACGGAACGCTACGAGCAGTACTTC	CASSQDLHGTERYEQYF
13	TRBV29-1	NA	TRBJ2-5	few	TGCAGCGTTGAAAAAGTGGGGCAAGAGACCCAGTACTTC	CSVEKVGQETQYF
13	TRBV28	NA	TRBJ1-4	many	TGTGCCTGCCAGCGAACAACTAATGAAAAACTGTTTTTT	CACQRTTNEKLFF
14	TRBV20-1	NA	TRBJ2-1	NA	TGCAGTGCTAGACCGAAACAGCGTTACAATGAGCAGTTCTTC	CSARPKQRYNEQFF
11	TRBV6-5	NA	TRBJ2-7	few	TGTGCCAGCACCCTCGGCTACGAGCAGTACTTC	CASTLGYEQYF
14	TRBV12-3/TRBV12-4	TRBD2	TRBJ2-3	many	TGTGCCAGCAGTGGTTTCGGGGGGACAGATACGCAGTATTTT	CASSGFGGTDTQYF
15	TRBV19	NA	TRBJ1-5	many	TGTGCCAGTAGTACCCGCGGGGGCGGGAATCAGCCCCAGCATTTT	CASSTRGGGNQPQHF
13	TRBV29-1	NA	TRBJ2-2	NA	TGCAGCGTTGCATGGGGGTTTCCCGGGGAGCTGTTTTTT	CSVAWGFPGELFF
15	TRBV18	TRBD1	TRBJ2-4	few	TGTGCCAGCTCACCCCTGGGACAGGGAGGAAGCATTCAGTACTTC	CASSPLGQGGSIQYF
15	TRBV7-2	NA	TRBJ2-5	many	TGTGCCAGCAGCATAGGGTTCCAATTGGGGGAGACCCAGTACTTC	CASSIGFQLGETQYF